This T cell receptor beta chain came from a study of cytomegalovirus exposure and HLA in healthy donors. Study findings and constraints: Many donors carried some public TCRs, although rarity characterized most TCR sequences. Using the classifier, cytomegalovirus status was reportedly diagnosed with high specificity and sensitivity.

TCRdb's copy holds only in-frame clones and misses some; the assay was immunoSEQ multiplex PCR. The top ten clones hold 2% to 2.5% of a sample with about 160,000 clones, around four fifths of them seen once. Worth noting for this clone: What it recognizes is unknown.

Germline assignment: CDR1 SGHNT and CDR2 YENEEA. V was shortened by 3 bases and J by 1 base, with 6 bases between the two germline ends. This CDR3 comprises 14 residues. This TCR was recovered from a man between 25 and 39 years old in good health and CMV-seropositive. The chain joins TRBV11-3 to TRBJ2-2; D call uncertain. The sample comprised PBMCs. CDR3 protein: CASSLRLNTGELFF. CDR3 nucleotides: TGTGCCAGCAGCTTGAGGCTGAACACCGGGGAGCTGTTTTTT.